These T cell receptor beta chains were read from a single sample in a study of blood T cells in healthy people across ages. TCRdb redid the calling of the 5' RACE reads with MiXCR, one entry per CDR3 protein. The top ten hold 20% to 25% of the sample, which has about 730,000 distinct CDR3 sequences, more than 40% seen once. The sequencing input was blood. These receptors were taken from a woman aged 60-75 years in good health. Both conserved end residues are part of each CDR3. The order of the fields is D gene, J gene, clone size, V gene, CDR3 protein, CDR3 DNA. A D gene is named only where the DNA matches it firmly. The size entry is marked missing in some rows and otherwise reads once, few, many or a size class.

>TRBD1|TRBJ2-5|few|TRBV20-1
CSAHRGQGARETQYF
TGCAGTGCCCACAGGGGGCAGGGGGCTAGAGAGACCCAGTACTTC
>NA|TRBJ1-1|NA|TRBV4-2
CASSQDRARGKGAFF
TGTGCCAGCAGCCAAGATAGGGCGAGGGGGAAGGGGGCTTTCTTT
>TRBD1|TRBJ2-7|NA|TRBV20-1
CSANGQAAPYEQYF
TGCAGTGCCAACGGACAGGCCGCCCCCTACGAGCAGTACTTC
>TRBD1|TRBJ2-2|few|TRBV9
CASSEGTAFTGELFF
TGTGCCAGCAGCGAGGGGACAGCCTTTACCGGGGAGCTGTTTTTT
>NA|TRBJ2-1|few|TRBV5-5
CASSPDNYNEQFF
TGTGCCAGCAGCCCGGACAATTACAATGAGCAGTTCTTC
>TRBD2|TRBJ2-5|NA|TRBV7-3
CASSPPSGGHSQETQYF
TGTGCCAGCAGCCCACCTAGCGGGGGGCATAGTCAAGAGACCCAGTACTTC
>TRBD1|TRBJ1-1|NA|TRBV3-1
CASSLSPGQRHTEAFF
TGTGCCAGCAGCCTCTCACCGGGACAGCGGCACACTGAAGCTTTCTTT
>NA|TRBJ1-1|NA|TRBV7-9
CASSVVSVAEAFF
TGTGCCAGCAGCGTAGTGTCAGTAGCTGAAGCTTTCTTT
>NA|TRBJ2-7|many|TRBV29-1
CSVEVGLSYEQYF
TGCAGCGTTGAAGTAGGGCTGTCCTACGAGCAGTACTTC
>NA|TRBJ2-7|many|TRBV20-1
CSARDGTGSSYEQYF
TGCAGTGCTAGAGACGGGACGGGGAGCTCCTACGAGCAGTACTTC
>TRBD1|TRBJ2-7|few|TRBV28
CASTPGTVSYEQYF
TGTGCCAGCACCCCCGGGACAGTTTCCTACGAGCAGTACTTC
>TRBD2|TRBJ2-6|few|TRBV11-2
CASSPGGKAGANVLTF
TGTGCCAGCTCCCCGGGGGGGAAAGCTGGGGCCAACGTCCTGACTTTC
>TRBD2|TRBJ2-1|NA|TRBV9
CASSVMTSGGFTYNEQFF
TGTGCCAGCAGCGTAATGACTAGCGGGGGGTTCACCTACAATGAGCAGTTCTTC